Below are 21 T cell receptor beta chains sequenced from a single sample in a study of shared clonotypes between healthy human individuals. The data were produced by immunoSEQ multiplex PCR, yet TCRdb's version contains in-frame clones alone and is incomplete. This table holds some 1,100,000 clones, 75% to 85% found once. Material for sequencing was memory CD4+ T cells from PBMCs. Regarding subset: CD45RA-negative fraction. The receptors here all came from a man aged 18-30 years in good health. Some clones in this sample may be carry-over from other donors' samples.

This clone was seen only a few times. V usage is TRBV4-1 and J usage is TRBJ1-4; 7 nucleotides align to TRBD1. The CDR3 runs to 15 residues. Germline assignment: CDR1 MGHRA and CDR2 YSYEKL. V shed 2 bases and J 6 bases; nucleotides not matched to a gene: 6. The CDR3 DNA is TGCGCCAGCAGCCAAACACAGGGGATTCATGAAAAACTGTTTTTT. Translation gives CASSQTQGIHEKLFF.

This clone was seen ten or more times. The chain uses TRBV10-1 and TRBJ2-4; no reliable D call. The CDR3 contains 16 residues. Looked up from germline, CDR1 is WNHNN and CDR2 is SYGVQD (reference sequence). Trimming removed 7 bases from V and 0 bases from J, with 16 bases in between. This CDR3 reads CASKGLGRLAKNIQYF. The CDR3 DNA reads as TGCGCCAGCAAGGGTTTAGGCCGGTTAGCCAAAAACATTCAGTACTTC.

In the case of this clone: A much larger clone differs by one base, so this may be a read error. The same CDR3 is also encoded by other DNA sequences in this sample. The V and J genes are TRBV27 and TRBJ2-3; 13 bases align to TRBD2. CDR3 size: 17 residues. CDR1 and CDR2 from the germline V gene are MNHEY and SMNVEV (reference sequence). The CDR3 nucleotides are TGTGCCAGCAGTCCGGGCGGACTAGCGGGAGAGGCAGATACGCAGTACTTT. Translating gives CASSPGGLAGEADTQYF.

V and J are TRBV5-4 and TRBJ2-3; D may be TRBD1 (5 bases). With 4 bases removed from V and 1 base from J, the gap between germline ends came to 7 bases. Germline V gives CDR1 SGHNT, CDR2 YYREEE (reference sequence). CDR3 length equals 13 residues. The CDR3: CASSAQGTDTQYF. The CDR3 region has the DNA TGTGCCAGCAGCGCACAGGGCACAGATACGCAGTATTTT. The complete variable domain, with remaining parts taken from reference TRBV5-4 and TRBJ2-3, reads ETGVTQSPTHLIKTRGQQVTLRCSSQSGHNTVSWYQQALGQGPQFIFQYYREEENGRGNFPPRFSGLQFPNYSSELNVNALELDDSALYLCASSAQGTDTQYFGPGTRLTVL.

This chain's CDR3 is CASSAPRGRIQTQYF. CDR3 DNA sequence: TGTGCCAGCTCGGCCCCCCGCGGGAGGATACAGACCCAGTACTTC. The chain recombines TRBV11-2 with TRBJ2-5; 8 positions match TRBD2. The J segment lost 6 bases and the V segment lost 8 bases, leaving 14 bases of the junction unmatched. This CDR3 is 15 amino acids long. Germline values: CDR1 SGHAT, CDR2 FQNNGV.

This clone was seen a handful of times. The rearrangement joins TRBV30 to TRBJ1-1, with 7 bases aligning to TRBD1. Germline CDR1 reads GTSNPN; CDR2 reads SVGIG (reference sequence). The CDR3 extends over 15 amino acids. With V trimmed by 2 bases and J by 6 bases, 12 bases remained unmatched. CDR3 in DNA: TGTGCCTGGAGTTCCCGGACCCGGGACAGTCCTGAAGCTTTCTTT. It specifies CAWSSRTRDSPEAFF.

The genes are TRBV7-9 and TRBJ2-3, with 8 nucleotides matching TRBD2. Germline lookup yields CDR1 SEHNR and CDR2 FQNEAQ (reference sequence). This CDR3 comprises 15 residues. With V trimmed by 4 bases and J by 0 bases, 3 bases remained unmatched. The CDR3 nucleotides read TGTGCCAGCAGCTCACTAGCGGAGAGCACAGATACGCAGTATTTT. Translating it yields CASSSLAESTDTQYF.

The chain couples TRBV5-1 to TRBJ2-1, with TRBD2 as a possible D gene (6 bases). The ends were cut back, 2 bases at V and 10 bases at J, with 10 bases in the middle. This CDR3 has 12 amino acids. Germline V CDR1 and CDR2: SGHRS, YFSETQ. Here the CDR3 reads CASSLLAGEQFF. In DNA form, the CDR3 reads TGCGCCAGCAGCTTACTAGCAGGAGAGCAGTTCTTC.

This clone is judged medium-sized. The chain uses TRBV6-1 and TRBJ1-2; D is unclear. Between the trimmed V and J ends, which lost 4 bases and 4 bases, there was a span of 10 bases. CDR3 length equals 13 residues. Germline loops: CDR1 MNHNS, CDR2 SASEGT. CDR3 nucleotide sequence: TGTGCCAGCAGTGCAACAGTTAGCTATGGCTACACCTTC. This gives the protein CASSATVSYGYTF.

The CDR3 DNA is TGCAGCGGGGGCGAAGGCACCATATATTTT. Its translation: CSGGEGTIYF. V usage is TRBV29-1 and J usage is TRBJ1-3, with D possibly matching TRBD1 (5 bases). This CDR3 has 10 amino acids. Germline V gene lookup returns CDR1 SQVTM and CDR2 ANQGSEA. Trimming left V 7 bases short and J 9 bases short, with 10 bases between.

The V and J genes are TRBV5-1 and TRBJ1-3; TRBD1 matches at 10 bases. This CDR3 has 16 residues. Germline lookup yields CDR1 SGHRS and CDR2 YFSETQ. Losses at the gene ends were 2 bases for V and 2 bases for J; bases not matched to a gene: 4. The CDR3 DNA follows: TGCGCCAGCAGCTTCTCCGGGACAGGGGCTGGAAACACCATATATTTT. This translates into CASSFSGTGAGNTIYF.

The V call is TRBV7-8, the J call TRBJ1-1; D unclear. The V end was cut by 3 bases, the J end by 1 base, with 12 bases between. Looked up from germline, CDR1 is SGHVS and CDR2 is FQNEAQ. The CDR3 consists of 15 residues. The CDR3 coding sequence is TGTGCCAGCAGCTTGCAGTCCCCAGGGAACACTGAAGCTTTCTTT. Residues: CASSLQSPGNTEAFF.

The chain joins TRBV9 to TRBJ1-3; 11 positions match TRBD1. The germline CDR1 and CDR2 sequences are SGDLS and YYNGEE. CDR3 length: 16 residues. J gave up 3 bases and V 5 bases, and 7 bases lay outside the gene matches. The CDR3 DNA is TGTGCCAGCAGTCATAAGGACAGGGGGCATGGAAACACCATATATTTT. It specifies CASSHKDRGHGNTIYF.

The rearrangement links TRBV7-2 to TRBJ2-7; no clear D. The CDR3 length is 12 residues. The germline V gene encodes CDR1 SGHTA and CDR2 FQGNSA. V was pared by 2 bases and J by 6 bases, with 8 bases between. The CDR3 DNA sequence: TGTGCCAGCAGCTTAAATTACGGCGAGCAGTACTTC. Translated: CASSLNYGEQYF.

The gene calls are TRBV19 and TRBJ1-4; TRBD1 might be the D (6 bases). The CDR3 extends over 15 amino acids. V was cut by 2 bases and J by 6 bases, with 13 bases left in between. CDR1 is LNHDA, CDR2 SQIVND, per germline (reference sequence). The CDR3 region is CASSIRGGAYEKLFF. CDR3 nucleotide sequence: TGTGCCAGTAGTATACGAGGGGGGGCGTATGAAAAACTGTTTTTT. Filled out from reference TRBV19 and TRBJ1-4, the complete variable domain reads DGGITQSPKYLFRKEGQNVTLSCEQNLNHDAMYWYRQDPGQGLRLIYYSQIVNDFQKGDIAEGYSVSREKKESFPLTVTSAQKNPTAFYLCASSIRGGAYEKLFFGSGTQLSVL.

This chain joins TRBV10-3 and TRBJ2-1; TRBD2 agrees at 16 bases. V shed 6 bases and J 1 base; nucleotides not matched to a gene: 9. Germline V gives CDR1 ENHRY, CDR2 SYGVKD. The CDR3 contains 19 residues. CDR3 sequence reads: CAIREGGTSGRGSYNEQFF. CDR3 in DNA: TGTGCCATCAGGGAAGGAGGGACTAGCGGGAGGGGGTCCTACAATGAGCAGTTCTTC.

This sequence joins TRBV18 and TRBJ2-6, with 9 bases that match TRBD1. Germline loops: CDR1 KGHSH, CDR2 LQKENI. This CDR3 is 17 amino acids long. V lost 5 bases and J lost 0; bases outside the gene matches: 5. The CDR3 sequence: CASSTTGGSSGANVLTF. The CDR3 coding sequence is TGTGCCAGCTCAACGACAGGGGGTAGCTCTGGGGCCAACGTCCTGACTTTC. The variable domain in full, completed from reference TRBV18 and TRBJ2-6, reads NAGVMQNPRHLVRRRGQEARLRCSPMKGHSHVYWYRQLPEEGLKFMVYLQKENIIDESGMPKERFSAEFPKEGPSILRIQQVVRGDSAAYFCASSTTGGSSGANVLTFGAGSRLTVL.

The chain combines TRBV2 with TRBJ2-7, with unresolved D. CDR3 length equals 12 residues. Germline CDR1 and CDR2: SNHLY and FYNNEI. V was clipped by 7 bases and J by 0 bases, with 7 bases between them. The CDR3 spells CASKASSYEQYF. CDR3 coding DNA: TGTGCCAGCAAGGCGAGCTCCTACGAGCAGTACTTC.

The rearrangement uses TRBV29-1 and TRBJ2-7, with 11 bases matching TRBD1. The CDR3 runs 13 residues. Germline V gives CDR1 SQVTM, CDR2 ANQGSEA. V shed 6 bases, J shed 3 bases, and the junction held 4 bases outside the gene matches. The DNA for the CDR3 is TGCAGCGTCCCCGGGACAGGGGGCTACGAGCAGTACTTC. Protein sequence: CSVPGTGGYEQYF.

This rearrangement joins TRBV5-5 to TRBJ1-2, with 11 nucleotides matching TRBD1. The CDR3 extends over 16 amino acids. The germline V gene has CDR1 SGHKS and CDR2 YYEKEE (reference sequence). The trim removed 4 bases at V and 5 bases at J, leaving 10 bases unmatched. CDR3 region: CASSAAPGQGGYGYTF. The CDR3 bases are TGTGCCAGCAGCGCAGCACCGGGACAGGGGGGTTATGGCTACACCTTC.

The chain carries TRBV28 and TRBJ2-7; possible D gene TRBD2, 7 bases. Trimming took 8 bases from V and 1 from J, leaving 15 bases between them. Germline lookup yields CDR1 MDHEN and CDR2 SYDVKM. This CDR3 spans 14 amino acids. CDR3 loop: CASGPGGSSYEQYF. The CDR3 DNA reads TGTGCCAGCGGCCCGGGGGGCAGTTCCTACGAGCAGTACTTC.